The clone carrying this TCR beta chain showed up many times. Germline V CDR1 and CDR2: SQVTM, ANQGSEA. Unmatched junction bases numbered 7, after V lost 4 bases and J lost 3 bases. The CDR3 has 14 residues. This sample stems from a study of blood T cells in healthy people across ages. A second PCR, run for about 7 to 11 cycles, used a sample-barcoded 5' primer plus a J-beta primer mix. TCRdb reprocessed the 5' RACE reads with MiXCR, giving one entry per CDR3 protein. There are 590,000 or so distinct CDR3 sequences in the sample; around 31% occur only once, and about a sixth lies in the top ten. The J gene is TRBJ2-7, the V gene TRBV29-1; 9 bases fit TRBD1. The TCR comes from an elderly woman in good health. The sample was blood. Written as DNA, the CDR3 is TGCAGCGTTGGAGGGGGACAGGGAGTCTACGAGCAGTACTTC. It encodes CSVGGGQGVYEQYF.